One T cell receptor beta chain is described in this entry. The antigen is unknown. Other DNA sequences in the sample encode the same CDR3. These data belong to a study of OX40 agonist ivuxolimab in advanced cancers. Study overall: The study enrolled dose-escalation patients with hepatocellular carcinoma, melanoma, renal cell or head and neck cancer. With a range of roughly 20 to 80, age averaged roughly 61 years, and around 80% were male.

Study conclusions and caveats: On average, a greater number of expanded clones characterised CD8+ T cells relative to CD4+.

Repertoires were generated with immunoSEQ multiplex PCR, while TCRdb's copy carries only in-frame clones and drops some. The profile covers approximately 82,000 clones, with 80% to 95% appearing a single time and over 0.55% taken by the ten largest. This specimen was CD4+ or CD8+ T cells sorted from blood, taken in a trial of the OX40 agonist ivuxolimab. The sequence was obtained from an adult with an advanced solid tumor such as melanoma, head and neck, liver or kidney cancer.

The CDR3 DNA follows: TGTGCCAGCAGCCTCAAGGGGGGAGATACGCAGTATTTT. Protein product: CASSLKGGDTQYF. The V gene is TRBV7-3, the J gene TRBJ2-3, with D perhaps given as TRBD1 or TRBD2 (6 bases each). Trimming shortened V by 5 bases and J by 5 bases, and 11 bases separated the two germline ends. Germline V gene data show CDR1 as SGHTA and CDR2 as FQGTGA. The CDR3 is 13 residues long.